The following is a T cell receptor (beta chain) sequence with its context. Its antigen remains unknown. The Oncomine TCR Beta short-read assay sequenced DNA from cultured CD4+ T cells. TCRdb processed the PCR reads anew with MiXCR; each CDR3 protein has one entry. Altogether around 10,000 distinct CDR3 sequences are present, less than 55% being singletons, with the ten largest covering about 34%. The data were obtained in a study of vaccination and CD4 T cells after COVID-19. The overall study: Cells were stimulated with overlapping spike peptide pools from SARS-CoV-2, HCoV-NL63, HCoV-OC43 and HCoV-229E.

Treatment indicated: roughly 11-day PBMC culture with coronavirus spike peptide pools or control peptides (ViraFEST assay). V was clipped by 9 bases and J by 3 bases; unmatched bases: 6. The CDR3 is made up of 13 amino acids. The sample consisted of CD4+ T cells from blood, cultured in vitro. This receptor was taken from a human donor who had recovered from COVID-19. The chain recombines TRBV12-3 or TRBV12-4 with TRBJ2-3, with 7 nucleotides matching TRBD1. The CDR3 DNA is TGTGCCAGTCGAAAGACAGGGACAGATACGCAGTATTTT. Protein product: CASRKTGTDTQYF.